This T cell receptor (beta chain) was sequenced in a study of cytomegalovirus exposure and HLA in healthy donors. Study details: Early on, a data release was issued that held approximately 78 million unique TCRs from HLA-typed donors.

General study findings and limits: The authors listed 150 to 200 TCR beta chains as cytomegalovirus-associated.

Comment on this clone: As yet, its antigen is unknown.

Germline V gene lookup returns CDR1 SGDLS and CDR2 YYNGEE. Trimming took 3 bases from V and 2 from J, leaving 14 bases between them. The CDR3 has 15 amino acids. The PCR had 60 Vbeta and 13 Jbeta primers. In the authors' methods: The count from a later analysis was about 80 million unique TCR beta chains, 9.5 million to 11 million of them shared. Repertoires were generated with immunoSEQ multiplex PCR, while TCRdb's copy carries only in-frame clones and drops some. The V and J calls and clone size were taken over from that table, and D and trimming were inferred from the DNA. In the table there are 160,000 or so clones, around 85% of which are singletons. Each of the donors was a healthy bone marrow donor.

The chain carries TRBV9 and TRBJ1-2; D possibly corresponds to TRBD1 (6 bases). Sequencing was done on a sample of PBMCs. This TCR was recovered from a man in his forties in good health and CMV-seronegative. This CDR3 is CASSGGPGANYGYTF. In nucleotides, the CDR3 is TGTGCCAGCAGCGGGGGTCCAGGGGCGAACTATGGCTACACCTTC.